This T cell receptor beta chain was observed in a study of OX40 agonist ivuxolimab in advanced cancers. Assay used: immunoSEQ multiplex PCR; TCRdb lists only in-frame clones, some missing. The sample has about 84,000 clones; around 84% are singletons. This CDR3 has 19 amino acids. CDR1 is MDHEN and CDR2 is SYDVKM in the germline V gene. Trimming removed 3 bases from V and 0 bases from J; junction bases left unmatched: 9. Sample: CD4+ or CD8+ T cells sorted from blood, taken in a trial of the OX40 agonist ivuxolimab. This clonotype was obtained from an adult with an advanced solid tumor such as melanoma, head and neck, liver or kidney cancer. The rearrangement joins TRBV28 to TRBJ2-6; TRBD1 matches 9 bases. The CDR3 sequence is CASSLNPGQGVSGANVLTF. The CDR3 DNA reads TGTGCCAGCAGTTTGAACCCGGGACAGGGAGTCTCTGGGGCCAACGTCCTGACTTTC.